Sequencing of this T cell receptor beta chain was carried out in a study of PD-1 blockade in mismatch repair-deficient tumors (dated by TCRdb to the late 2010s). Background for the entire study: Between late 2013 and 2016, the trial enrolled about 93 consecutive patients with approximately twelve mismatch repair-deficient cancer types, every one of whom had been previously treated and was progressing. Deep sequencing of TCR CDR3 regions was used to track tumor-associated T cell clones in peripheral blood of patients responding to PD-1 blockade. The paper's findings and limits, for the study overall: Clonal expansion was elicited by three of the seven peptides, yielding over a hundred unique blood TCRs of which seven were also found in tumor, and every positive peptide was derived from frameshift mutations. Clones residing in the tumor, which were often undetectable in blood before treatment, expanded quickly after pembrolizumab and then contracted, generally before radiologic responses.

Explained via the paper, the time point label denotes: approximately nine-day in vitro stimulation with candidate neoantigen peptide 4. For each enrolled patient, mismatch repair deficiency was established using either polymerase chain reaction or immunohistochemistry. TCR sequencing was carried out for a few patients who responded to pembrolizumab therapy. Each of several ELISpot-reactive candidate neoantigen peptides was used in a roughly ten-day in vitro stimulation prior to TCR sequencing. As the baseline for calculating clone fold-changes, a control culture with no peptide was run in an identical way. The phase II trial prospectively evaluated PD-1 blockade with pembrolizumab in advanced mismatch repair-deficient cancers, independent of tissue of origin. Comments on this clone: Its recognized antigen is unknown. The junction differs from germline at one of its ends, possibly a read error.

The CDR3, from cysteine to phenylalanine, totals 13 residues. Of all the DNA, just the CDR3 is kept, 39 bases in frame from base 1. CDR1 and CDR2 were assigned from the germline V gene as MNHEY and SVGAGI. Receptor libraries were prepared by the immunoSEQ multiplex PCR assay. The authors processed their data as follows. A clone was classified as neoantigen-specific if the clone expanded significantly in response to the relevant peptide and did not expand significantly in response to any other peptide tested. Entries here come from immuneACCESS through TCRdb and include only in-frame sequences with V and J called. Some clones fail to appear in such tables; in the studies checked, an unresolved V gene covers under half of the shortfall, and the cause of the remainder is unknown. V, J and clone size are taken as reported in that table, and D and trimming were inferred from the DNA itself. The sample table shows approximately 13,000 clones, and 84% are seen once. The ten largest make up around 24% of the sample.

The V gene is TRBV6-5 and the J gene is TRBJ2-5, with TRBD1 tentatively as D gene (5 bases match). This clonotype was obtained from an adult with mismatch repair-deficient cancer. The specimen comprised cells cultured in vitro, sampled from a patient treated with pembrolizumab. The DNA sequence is TGTGCCAGCGGTTACCGGACATTAGAGACCCAGTACTTC. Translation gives CASGYRTLETQYF.